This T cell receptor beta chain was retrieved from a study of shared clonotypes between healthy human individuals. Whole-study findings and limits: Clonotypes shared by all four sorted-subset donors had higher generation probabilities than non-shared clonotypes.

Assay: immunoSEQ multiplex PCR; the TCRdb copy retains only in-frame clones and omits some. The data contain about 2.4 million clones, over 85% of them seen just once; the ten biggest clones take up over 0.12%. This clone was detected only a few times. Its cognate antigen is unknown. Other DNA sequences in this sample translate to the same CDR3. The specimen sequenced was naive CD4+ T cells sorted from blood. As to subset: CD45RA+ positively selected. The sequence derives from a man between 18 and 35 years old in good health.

The CDR3 coding sequence is TGTGCCAGTAGTACTACAGGAGGAAGCAATCAGCCCCAGCATTTT. This gives the protein CASSTTGGSNQPQHF. The V call is TRBV19, the J call TRBJ1-5, with a possible D match to TRBD1 (5 bases). With 4 bases removed from V and 1 base from J, the gap between germline ends came to 11 bases. The CDR3 covers 15 residues. Germline V gene lookup returns CDR1 LNHDA and CDR2 SQIVND (reference sequence).